This T cell receptor beta chain was documented in a study of T cell responses to AZD1222 COVID-19 vaccine. Note on this clone: Its target is not known.

Assay used: immunoSEQ multiplex PCR; TCRdb lists only in-frame clones, some missing. Of over 85,000 clones in the sample, around 90% were seen once. Study-wide findings and caveats: Among those given AZD1222, only 6 or 7 were seropositive at baseline. There were repertoire samples only from the period after the peak T cell response.

V was cut by 3 bases and J by 7 bases, with 6 bases left in between. CDR3 length: 11 amino acids. The germline V gene encodes CDR1 LNHDA and CDR2 SQIVND (reference sequence). This receptor was identified in an adult in good health. The input for sequencing was peripheral blood, taken on day 0 of AZD1222 vaccination. This sequence joins TRBV19 and TRBJ1-2; D might be TRBD1 (5 bases). CDR3 loop: CASSMRGGYTF. In nucleotides, the CDR3 is TGTGCCAGTAGTATGAGGGGTGGCTACACCTTC.